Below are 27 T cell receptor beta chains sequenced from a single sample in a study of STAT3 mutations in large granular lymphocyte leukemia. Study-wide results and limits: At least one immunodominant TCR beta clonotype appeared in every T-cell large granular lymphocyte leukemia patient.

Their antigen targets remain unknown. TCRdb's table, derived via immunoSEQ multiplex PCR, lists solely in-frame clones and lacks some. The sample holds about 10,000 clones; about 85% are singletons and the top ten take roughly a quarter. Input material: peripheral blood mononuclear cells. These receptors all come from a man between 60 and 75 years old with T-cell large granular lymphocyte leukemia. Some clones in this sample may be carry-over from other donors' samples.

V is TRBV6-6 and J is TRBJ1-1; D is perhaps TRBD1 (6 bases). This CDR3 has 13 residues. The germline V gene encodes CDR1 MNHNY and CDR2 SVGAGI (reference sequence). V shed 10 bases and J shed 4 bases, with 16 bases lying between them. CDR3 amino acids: CATTTGSFTEAFF. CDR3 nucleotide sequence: TGTGCCACAACTACAGGGTCTTTCACTGAAGCTTTCTTT.

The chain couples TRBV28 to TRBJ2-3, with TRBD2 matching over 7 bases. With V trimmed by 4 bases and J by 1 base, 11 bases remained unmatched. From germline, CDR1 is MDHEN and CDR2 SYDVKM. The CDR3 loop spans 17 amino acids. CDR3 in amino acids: CASSSTQTSRGTDTQYF. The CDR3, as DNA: TGTGCCAGCAGTTCTACCCAGACTAGCCGGGGCACAGATACGCAGTATTTT.

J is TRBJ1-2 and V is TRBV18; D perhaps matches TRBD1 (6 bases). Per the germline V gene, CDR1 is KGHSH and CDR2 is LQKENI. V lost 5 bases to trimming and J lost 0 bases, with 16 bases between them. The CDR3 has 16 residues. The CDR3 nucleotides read TGTGCCAGCTCATCTGCTGCAGGGGTATCTAACTATGGCTACACCTTC. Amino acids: CASSSAAGVSNYGYTF.

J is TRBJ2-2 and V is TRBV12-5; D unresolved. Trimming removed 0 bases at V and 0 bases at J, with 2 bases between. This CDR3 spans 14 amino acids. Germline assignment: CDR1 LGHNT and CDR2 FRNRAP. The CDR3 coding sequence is TGTGCTAGTGGTTTGGTTCCGAACACCGGGGAGCTGTTTTTT. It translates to CASGLVPNTGELFF.

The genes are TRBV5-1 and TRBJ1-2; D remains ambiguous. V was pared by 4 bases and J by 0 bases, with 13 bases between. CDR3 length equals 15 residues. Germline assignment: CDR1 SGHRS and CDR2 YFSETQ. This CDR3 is CASSPPGSANYGYTF. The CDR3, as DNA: TGCGCCAGCAGCCCCCCGGGGTCAGCTAACTATGGCTACACCTTC.

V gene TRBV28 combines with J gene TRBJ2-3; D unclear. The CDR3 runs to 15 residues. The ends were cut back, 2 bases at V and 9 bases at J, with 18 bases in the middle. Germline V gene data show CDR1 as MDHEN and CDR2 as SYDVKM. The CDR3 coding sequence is TGTGCCAGCAGTTTAGCCGTCAGTGCCCCGGTGACGCAGTATTTT. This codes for CASSLAVSAPVTQYF.

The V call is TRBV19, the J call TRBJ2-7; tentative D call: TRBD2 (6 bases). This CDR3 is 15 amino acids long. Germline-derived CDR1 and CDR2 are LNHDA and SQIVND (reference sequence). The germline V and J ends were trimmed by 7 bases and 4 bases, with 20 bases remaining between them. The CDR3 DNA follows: TGTGCCAGTACCCACACCGGAGGGGCTACGTACGAGCAGTACTTC. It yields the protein CASTHTGGATYEQYF.

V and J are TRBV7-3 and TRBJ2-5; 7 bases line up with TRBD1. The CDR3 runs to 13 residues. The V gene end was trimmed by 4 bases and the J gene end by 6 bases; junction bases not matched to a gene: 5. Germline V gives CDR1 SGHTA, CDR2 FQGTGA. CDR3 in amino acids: CASSSGQFQTQYF. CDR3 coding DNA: TGTGCCAGCAGCTCGGGACAGTTCCAGACCCAGTACTTC.

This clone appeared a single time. This CDR3 reads CASSRTSGSQETQYF. The CDR3, as DNA: TGTGCCAGCAGCCGGACTAGCGGATCCCAAGAGACCCAGTACTTC. The rearrangement links TRBV27 to TRBJ2-5; 10 bases match TRBD2. This CDR3 is 15 amino acids long. Germline lookup yields CDR1 MNHEY and CDR2 SMNVEV (reference sequence). Trimming cost V 6 bases and J 1 base; bases outside gene matches: 5.

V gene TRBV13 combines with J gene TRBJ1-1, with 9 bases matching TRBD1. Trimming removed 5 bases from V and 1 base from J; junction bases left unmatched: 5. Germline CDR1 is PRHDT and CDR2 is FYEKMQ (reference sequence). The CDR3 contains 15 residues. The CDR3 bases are TGTGCCAGCAGCGCGGACAGGGGAGCGAACACTGAAGCTTTCTTT. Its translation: CASSADRGANTEAFF.

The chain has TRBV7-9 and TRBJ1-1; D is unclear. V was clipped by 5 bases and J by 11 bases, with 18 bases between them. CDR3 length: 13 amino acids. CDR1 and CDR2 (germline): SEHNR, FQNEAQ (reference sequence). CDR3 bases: TGTGCCAGCAGCACGACACTCACCGCCGAGGCTTTCTTT. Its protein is CASSTTLTAEAFF.

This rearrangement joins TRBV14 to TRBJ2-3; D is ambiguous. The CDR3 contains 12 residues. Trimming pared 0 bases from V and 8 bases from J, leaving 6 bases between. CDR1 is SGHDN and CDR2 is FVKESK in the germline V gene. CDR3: CASSQDSVTQYF. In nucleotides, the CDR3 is TGTGCCAGCAGCCAAGATTCCGTTACGCAGTATTTT. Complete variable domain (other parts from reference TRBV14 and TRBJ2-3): EAGVTQFPSHSVIEKGQTVTLRCDPISGHDNLYWYRRVMGKEIKFLLHFVKESKQDESGMPNNRFLAERTGGTYSTLKVQPAELEDSGVYFCASSQDSVTQYFGPGTRLTVL.

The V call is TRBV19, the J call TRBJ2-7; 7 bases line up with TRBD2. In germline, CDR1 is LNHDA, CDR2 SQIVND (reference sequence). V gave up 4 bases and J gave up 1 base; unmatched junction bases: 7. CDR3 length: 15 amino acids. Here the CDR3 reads CASSTSSGASYEQYF. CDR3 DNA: TGTGCCAGTAGTACCTCTAGCGGTGCGTCCTACGAGCAGTACTTC.

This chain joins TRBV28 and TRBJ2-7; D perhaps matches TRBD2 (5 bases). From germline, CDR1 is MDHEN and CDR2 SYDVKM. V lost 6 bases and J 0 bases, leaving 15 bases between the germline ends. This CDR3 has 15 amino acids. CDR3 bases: TGTGCCAGCAGAGGCACGGGGTGGGGCTCCTACGAGCAGTACTTC. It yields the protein CASRGTGWGSYEQYF.

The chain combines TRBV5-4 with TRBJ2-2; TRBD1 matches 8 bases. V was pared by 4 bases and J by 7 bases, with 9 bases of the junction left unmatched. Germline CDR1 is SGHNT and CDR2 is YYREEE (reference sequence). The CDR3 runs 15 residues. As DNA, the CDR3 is TGTGCCAGCAGCGGGACGGACAGGGCGGACGGGGAGCTGTTTTTT. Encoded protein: CASSGTDRADGELFF.

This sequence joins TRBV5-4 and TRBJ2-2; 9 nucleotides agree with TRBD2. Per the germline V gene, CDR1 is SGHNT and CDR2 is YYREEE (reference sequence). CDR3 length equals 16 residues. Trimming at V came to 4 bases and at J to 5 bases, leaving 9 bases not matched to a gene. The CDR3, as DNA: TGTGCCAGCAGCCCGAGGCGGGAGGGCCGGACCGGGGAGCTGTTTTTT. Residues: CASSPRREGRTGELFF.

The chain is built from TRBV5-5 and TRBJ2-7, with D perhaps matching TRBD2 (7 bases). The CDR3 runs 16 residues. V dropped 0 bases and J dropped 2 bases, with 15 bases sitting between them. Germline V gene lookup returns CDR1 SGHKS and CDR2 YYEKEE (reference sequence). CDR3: CASSLEGGGVPYEQYF. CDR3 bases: TGTGCCAGCAGCTTGGAGGGGGGAGGGGTCCCCTACGAGCAGTACTTC. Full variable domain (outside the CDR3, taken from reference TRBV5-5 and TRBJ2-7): DAGVTQSPTHLIKTRGQQVTLRCSPISGHKSVSWYQQVLGQGPQFIFQYYEKEERGRGNFPDRFSARQFPNYSSELNVNALLLGDSALYLCASSLEGGGVPYEQYFGPGTRLTVT.

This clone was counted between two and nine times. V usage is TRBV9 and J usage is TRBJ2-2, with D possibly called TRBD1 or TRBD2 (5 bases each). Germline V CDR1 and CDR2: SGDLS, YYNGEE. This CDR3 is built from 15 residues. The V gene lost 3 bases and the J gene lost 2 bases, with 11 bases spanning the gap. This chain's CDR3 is CASSGRDENTGELFF. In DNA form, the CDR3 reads TGTGCCAGCAGCGGACGGGACGAAAACACCGGGGAGCTGTTTTTT. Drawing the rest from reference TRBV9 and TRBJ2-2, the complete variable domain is DSGVTQTPKHLITATGQRVTLRCSPRSGDLSVYWYQQSLDQGLQFLIQYYNGEERAKGNILERFSAQQFPDLHSELNLSSLELGDSALYFCASSGRDENTGELFFGEGSRLTVL.

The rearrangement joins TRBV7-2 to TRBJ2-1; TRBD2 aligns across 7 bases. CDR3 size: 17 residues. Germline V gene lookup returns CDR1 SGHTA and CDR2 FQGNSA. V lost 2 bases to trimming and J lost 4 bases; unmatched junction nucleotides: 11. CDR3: CASSLTRASGDYNEQFF. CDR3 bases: TGTGCCAGCAGCTTAACGAGGGCTAGCGGAGATTACAATGAGCAGTTCTTC.

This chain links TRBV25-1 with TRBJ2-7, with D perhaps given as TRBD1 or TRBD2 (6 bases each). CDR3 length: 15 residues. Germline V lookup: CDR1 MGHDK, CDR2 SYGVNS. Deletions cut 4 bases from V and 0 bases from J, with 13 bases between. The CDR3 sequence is CASSAPGGPSYEQYF. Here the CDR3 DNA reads TGTGCCAGCAGTGCCCCCGGGGGCCCCTCCTACGAGCAGTACTTC.

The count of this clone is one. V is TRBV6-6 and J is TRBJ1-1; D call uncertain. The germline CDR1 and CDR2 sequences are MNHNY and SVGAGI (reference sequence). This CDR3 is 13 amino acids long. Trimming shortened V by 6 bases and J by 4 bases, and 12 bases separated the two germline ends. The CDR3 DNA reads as TGTGCCAGCAGCCCCTTGGGTGGCACTGAAGCTTTCTTT. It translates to CASSPLGGTEAFF.

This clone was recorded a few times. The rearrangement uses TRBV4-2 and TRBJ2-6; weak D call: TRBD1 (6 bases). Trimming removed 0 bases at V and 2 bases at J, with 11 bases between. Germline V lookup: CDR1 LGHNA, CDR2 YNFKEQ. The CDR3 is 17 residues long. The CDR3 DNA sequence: TGTGCCAGCAGCCAAGAAGTTGCAGGGGCTGGGGCCAACGTCCTGACTTTC. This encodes CASSQEVAGAGANVLTF.

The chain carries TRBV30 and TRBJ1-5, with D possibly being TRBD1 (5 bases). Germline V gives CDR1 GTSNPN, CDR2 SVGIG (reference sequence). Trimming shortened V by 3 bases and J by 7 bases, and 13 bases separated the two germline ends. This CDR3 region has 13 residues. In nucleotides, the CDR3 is TGTGCCTGGAGCGTGGGAGGGGACCAGCCCCAGCATTTT. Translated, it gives CAWSVGGDQPQHF.

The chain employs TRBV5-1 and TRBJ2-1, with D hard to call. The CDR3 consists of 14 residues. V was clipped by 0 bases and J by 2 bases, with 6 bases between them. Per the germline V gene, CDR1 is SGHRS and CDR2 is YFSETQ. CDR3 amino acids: CASSLALTYNEQFF. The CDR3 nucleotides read TGCGCCAGCAGCTTGGCCCTGACCTACAATGAGCAGTTCTTC.

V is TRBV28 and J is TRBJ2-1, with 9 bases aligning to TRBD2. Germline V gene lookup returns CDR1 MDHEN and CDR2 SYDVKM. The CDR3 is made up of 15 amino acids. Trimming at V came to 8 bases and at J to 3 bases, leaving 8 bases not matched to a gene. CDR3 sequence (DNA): TGTGCCAGCGGCCAGTTTAGCGGGAGCTACAATGAGCAGTTCTTC. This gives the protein CASGQFSGSYNEQFF.

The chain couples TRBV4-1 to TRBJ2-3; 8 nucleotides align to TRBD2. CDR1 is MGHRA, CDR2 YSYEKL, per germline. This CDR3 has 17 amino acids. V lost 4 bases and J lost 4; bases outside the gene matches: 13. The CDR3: CASSRLPSGSIPDTQYF. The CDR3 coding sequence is TGCGCCAGCAGCCGCCTCCCCAGCGGGAGTATCCCAGATACGCAGTATTTT.

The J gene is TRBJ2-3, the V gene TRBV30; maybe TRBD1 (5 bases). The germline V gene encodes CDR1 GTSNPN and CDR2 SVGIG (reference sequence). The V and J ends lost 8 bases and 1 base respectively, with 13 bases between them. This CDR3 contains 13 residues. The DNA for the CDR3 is TGTGCCCGGTCGCAGGGCGGCACAGATACGCAGTATTTT. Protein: CARSQGGTDTQYF.